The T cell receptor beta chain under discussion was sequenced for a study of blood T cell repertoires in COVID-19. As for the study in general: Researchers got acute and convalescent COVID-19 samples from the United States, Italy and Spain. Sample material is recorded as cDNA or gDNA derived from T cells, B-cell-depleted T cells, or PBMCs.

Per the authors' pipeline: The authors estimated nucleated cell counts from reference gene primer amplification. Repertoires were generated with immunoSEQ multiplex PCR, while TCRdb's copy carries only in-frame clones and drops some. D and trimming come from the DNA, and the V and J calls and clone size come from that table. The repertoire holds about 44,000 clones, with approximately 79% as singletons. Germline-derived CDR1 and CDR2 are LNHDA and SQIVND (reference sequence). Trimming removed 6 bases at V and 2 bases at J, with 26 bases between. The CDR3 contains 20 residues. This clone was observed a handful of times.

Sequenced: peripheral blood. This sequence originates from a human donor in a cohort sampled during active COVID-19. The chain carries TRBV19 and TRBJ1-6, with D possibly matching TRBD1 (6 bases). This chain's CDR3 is CASSDDSTGPEPTYNSPLHF. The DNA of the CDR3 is TGTGCCAGTAGCGACGACTCGACAGGTCCCGAGCCGACCTATAATTCACCCCTCCACTTT. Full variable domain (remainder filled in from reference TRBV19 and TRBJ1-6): DGGITQSPKYLFRKEGQNVTLSCEQNLNHDAMYWYRQDPGQGLRLIYYSQIVNDFQKGDIAEGYSVSREKKESFPLTVTSAQKNPTAFYLCASSDDSTGPEPTYNSPLHFGNGTRLTVT.